This TCR beta chain was documented in a study of cytomegalovirus exposure and HLA in healthy donors (dated by TCRdb to between 2016 and 2019). A note on the overall study: In an earlier analysis of some 610 of the donors, approximately 260 Gb of sequence data and some 120 million unique TCR beta sequences from about 190 million T cells were reported. An early release that covered roughly 600 HLA-typed donors contained around 300 gigabases of sequencing data and roughly 84 million unique TCR sequences. Among the roughly 430 genotyped donors, approximately 76% belonged to the genetic ancestry cluster associated with self-reported Caucasian donors. The study aimed to test whether signatures of past pathogen exposure could be identified by cataloging public T cell receptors. The study profiled the T cell repertoires of 550 to 700 subjects by immunosequencing and related them to cytomegalovirus serostatus. Besides the first cohort of 500 to 700 subjects, a separate validation cohort made up of about 120 different subjects was used. To predict cytomegalovirus infection status, the study brought together high-throughput TCR immunosequencing, statistical association of individual TCRs with disease status, and machine learning. In a later analysis, previously published TCR beta repertoires from hundreds of donors were re-analyzed and high-resolution HLA genotyping was added so that TCR occurrence patterns could be studied. Rather than drawing on any new phenotypic data, the later analysis identified candidate immune exposures from TCR beta sequences and the way those sequences occurred across donors. An earlier analysis of around 540 of the donors applied high-throughput TCR beta sequencing to assess whether each TCR beta V gene segment acted as functional or pseudogenic. Donor age, sex, ethnicity and CMV serostatus were collected together with the repertoire data. A later genetic analysis took genome-wide SNP genotypes for 398 of the 666 donors and used that subset as a discovery cohort. All discovery cohort repertoires had been generated using a single sequencing platform. Class I and class II HLA loci were covered by the typing at four-digit resolution. Typing coverage differed by locus: A, B, C, DRB1 and DQB1 were typed in about 620-640 donors, DQA1 in around 500, DPA1 in some 610, and DPB1 in about 450. About five DR-DQ haplotypes were treated as single units for association and clustering because of strong linkage in the cohort. Among roughly 370 genotyped donors of the cohort, an average of approximately 240,000 unique TCR beta nucleotide sequences were sequenced per donor, about a sixth of them non-productive. Overall study outcomes, separate from this receptor: Compared with the approximately 710-donor mean, donors in an Asian-associated ancestry cluster had fewer N-insertions in productive TCRs, according to a later genetic analysis. A further reported finding was that TCR beta sequences accurately predicted the HLA-A and HLA-B alleles for most subjects in the first cohort. Some IMGT-functional V segments, including TRBV6-2 and TRBV6-3, could not be told apart with the 87-base-pair reads, so those segments were excluded. According to the authors, the approach could potentially be generalized to other disease states and immunological phenotypes. The only immune exposure information available for the cohort was CMV serostatus. A cluster of highly shared sequence variants was judged likely to represent a technical artifact of the sequencing pipeline. In a later analysis, TCR association rates were found to vary across HLA loci, with the most associated TCRs seen for DRB1 alleles and the fewest for HLA-C alleles. A later analysis found that most CMV-associated TCR beta chains appeared HLA-restricted, with HLA associations seemingly driven largely by CMV exposure. The classifier was reported to diagnose cytomegalovirus status with high specificity and sensitivity in both the original and validation cohorts. A few of the identified cytomegalovirus-associated TCR beta chains were confirmed in vitro to be specific for cytomegalovirus antigens. Linkage disequilibrium might explain the correlated functional status among segregating V segments, but an unknown experimental factor could not be excluded. At a false discovery rate of 0.05, a later analysis linked roughly 17,000 TCR beta sequences to specific HLA alleles. A later analysis found that HLA-associated TCR beta chains were more clonally expanded and had lower generation probabilities than equally common non-associated chains. A later genetic analysis associated a missense DCLRE1C variant with V-gene and J-gene trimming of TCR beta chains, and an independent cohort replicated the association. In an earlier analysis of around 600 of the donors, most TCR beta V segments appeared in productive rearrangements about 90% or about 30% of the time, broadly matching IMGT annotations. While some public TCRs were present in many individuals, most TCR sequences turned up only very rarely across donors. Several of the top co-occurrence clusters appeared to be linked to parvovirus B19, influenza, CMV and Epstein-Barr virus, according to a later analysis. Strong co-occurrence of HLA alleles, especially DR and DQ, made assigning TCR associations to individual alleles difficult. Because some donors lacked HLA typing at each locus, the association tests relied only on the typed subset. Presence/absence analyses assumed roughly uniform sequencing depth across donors, an assumption that may not hold. Because counts were too low, some 17 rarely observed V segments, including chromosome 9 orphons, were left out of the earlier analysis of 587 of the donors. A total of about 150 TCR beta chains were listed by the study as associated with cytomegalovirus. In this cohort, only TCR beta chains were sequenced, and detectable features were limited by the absence of alpha or paired-chain data.

In total, about 650 healthy bone marrow donors made up the cohort. Cohort members were all nominally healthy when sampled, although unrecorded immune exposures were likely present. The donor was CMV seronegative and was included in the group of a few hundred seronegative cohort members. A peripheral blood sample was provided by each donor, and peripheral blood mononuclear cells were used for TCR beta sequencing. Genomic DNA was extracted from the blood cell samples with the Qiagen DNeasy Blood Extraction Kit. Between the V and J ends, shortened by 8 bases and 5 bases respectively, the junction contains 21 bases. CDR1 and CDR2, looked up from the germline V gene, are SQVTM and ANQGSEA. From the cysteine through the phenylalanine, the CDR3 covers 14 amino acids. The retained sequence is limited to the CDR3, 42 bases, with the frame set at the first base. Concerning this clone: The clone's antigen remains unknown. The input lacks base qualities; no much larger clone sits a single base away.

Library method: the immunoSEQ multiplex PCR assay. The multiplex PCR relied on a mix of 60 forward primers for TCR Vbeta segments and 13 reverse primers for TCR Jbeta segments. Amplification of the CDR3 region of rearranged TCR beta genes was performed with a multiplex PCR assay on genomic DNA. Amplified TCR beta libraries were sequenced as 87-base-pair reads on the Illumina HiSeq System. From the authors' description of their analysis: A later analysis counted about 80 million unique TCR beta chains across the 650 to 700 repertoires, and around 12 million of these chains were shared by at least two donors. To remove PCR and sequencing errors, raw reads were error-corrected and collapsed into unique sequences using a nearest-neighbor algorithm that merged closely related sequences. To assign V, D and J gene segments, CDR3 sequences were aligned to IMGT reference sequences. For a sequence to be retained, a match of at least six nucleotides was required to both a V gene segment and a J gene segment. A rearrangement was called productive if the CDR3 had no stop codons and remained in frame with V and J, and every other rearrangement was called non-productive. Following IMGT convention, CDR3 was defined as the stretch from the second conserved V-encoded cysteine to the conserved J-encoded phenylalanine. Sequences without an unambiguous match to a single V gene segment were excluded from the earlier analysis of about 640 of the donors. In an earlier analysis of 587 of the donors, V segments were called functional above 56.7% productive rearrangements and were called segregating when the between-donor standard deviation exceeded 5%. To diagnose cytomegalovirus status from the catalog of TCR beta chain sequences, a statistical classification framework was built. V and J gene assignment, in a later analysis, came from comparing TCR nucleotide sequences with IMGT/GENE-DB human TR gene sequences. The TCRdist pipeline was used in a later analysis to assign CDR3 sequences and most-parsimonious VDJ recombination scenarios. In a later analysis, every TCR beta chain was defined by the combination of its CDR3 amino acid sequence and its V-gene family, and reads without a unique V-gene family were dropped. To address suspected cross-contamination and a sequencing artifact, a later analysis removed some 620 highly shared, low-generation-probability nucleotide sequences. For each public chain, a later analysis derived a clonal expansion index from normalized ranks of inferred template counts within each repertoire. A later analysis computed generation probabilities with a VDJ recombination model fitted to out-of-frame rearrangements, and checked the results against IGoR. Hypergeometric tests were used in a later analysis to score TCR-TCR, TCR-HLA and TCR-CMV co-occurrence, with a repertoire-size bias correction applied to the TCR pairs. A later analysis estimated false discovery rates by permuting HLA or CMV assignments 20 times. In a later analysis, co-occurring TCRs were grouped with DBSCAN, and TCRdist sequence similarity was added when clustering was performed within HLA-allele-positive subsets. Repertoires with fewer than 30,000 or more than 120,000 public chains, plus five repertoires with anomalous nucleotide sharing, were excluded from co-occurrence clustering. Imported from immuneACCESS, the table was reduced by TCRdb to in-frame sequences with V and J called. These copies leave out some clones; in studies compared against another copy, an unresolved V gene accounts for under half, and the cause of the remainder is not known. V, J and clone size are those of that table, while D and trimming were read from the DNA. In all, the sample holds about 88,000 clones, and around 85% of those were seen once. The ten largest clones take up 2.7% of the sample.

Sequencing was performed on PBMCs. The clonotype was recovered from a young man in good health and CMV-seronegative. This sequence uses TRBV29-1 and TRBJ1-1; perhaps TRBD1 is the D gene, with 5 bases matching. The CDR3: CSTRVRGLVTEAFF. The nucleotides read TGCAGCACAAGGGTTAGGGGCTTGGTTACTGAAGCTTTCTTT.